This TCR beta chain comes out of a study of blood T cell repertoires in COVID-19. As for the study in general: Acute-phase and convalescent COVID-19 samples originated in the United States, Italy and Spain. Sources were T cells, B-cell-depleted T cells, or PBMCs; the material itself was cDNA or gDNA.

As originally analysed: Amplifying reference gene primers gave estimates of nucleated cell counts. Profiling relied on immunoSEQ multiplex PCR, and the TCRdb table lists in-frame clones only, not all of them. The V and J calls and clone size are taken from that table; D and trimming were inferred from the DNA. The sample lists roughly 45,000 clones; 70% to 80% were seen once. The length of the CDR3 is 13 residues. With 4 bases removed from V and 8 bases from J, the gap between germline ends came to 15 bases. Germline V CDR1 and CDR2: SGHRS, YFSETQ. The V gene is TRBV5-1, the J gene TRBJ1-2, with D perhaps matching TRBD1 (6 bases). This TCR came from a woman aged 70-85 years with acute or convalescent COVID-19. The sample comprised peripheral blood. CDR3 sequence: CASSQGTTGGYTF. The DNA of the CDR3 is TGCGCCAGCAGCCAGGGGACGACTGGGGGCTACACCTTC.